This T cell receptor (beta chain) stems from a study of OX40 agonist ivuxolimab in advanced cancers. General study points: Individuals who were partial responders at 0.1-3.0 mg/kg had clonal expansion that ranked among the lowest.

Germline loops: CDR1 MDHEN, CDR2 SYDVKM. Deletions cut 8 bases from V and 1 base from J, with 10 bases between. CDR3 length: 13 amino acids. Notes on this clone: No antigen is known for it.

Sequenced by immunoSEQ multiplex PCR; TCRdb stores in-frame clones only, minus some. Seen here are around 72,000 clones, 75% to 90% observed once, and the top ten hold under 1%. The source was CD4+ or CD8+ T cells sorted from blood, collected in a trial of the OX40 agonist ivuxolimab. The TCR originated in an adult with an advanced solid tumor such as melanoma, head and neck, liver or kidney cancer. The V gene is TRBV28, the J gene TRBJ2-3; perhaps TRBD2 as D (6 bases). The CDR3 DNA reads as TGTGCCAGCCGTCCGGGGGGCACAGATACGCAGTATTTT. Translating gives CASRPGGTDTQYF.